This T cell receptor (beta chain) is from a study of blood T cell repertoires in COVID-19. As for the study in general: The cDNA or gDNA used as material had been derived from T cells, B-cell-depleted T cells, or PBMCs.

In the authors' workflow: Estimation of nucleated cell counts was performed using reference gene primer amplification. Profiling relied on immunoSEQ multiplex PCR, and the TCRdb table lists in-frame clones only, not all of them. V, J and clone size are taken as reported in that table, and D and trimming were inferred from the DNA itself. The data hold approximately 160,000 clones, with about 81% observed a single time. This clonotype was obtained from a human donor in a cohort sampled during active COVID-19. Material: peripheral blood.

The CDR3 sequence is CASSRTGTDLTGELFF. The CDR3 DNA reads as TGTGCCAGCAGCCGTACCGGGACAGACTTAACCGGGGAGCTGTTTTTT. The V call is TRBV7-2, the J call TRBJ2-2, with 7 bases identical to TRBD1. The V gene's germline CDR1 is SGHTA and CDR2 FQGNSA. The CDR3 contains 16 residues. J was trimmed by 5 bases and V by 5 bases; bases with no gene match: 11.